The source of this TCR beta chain is a study of cytomegalovirus exposure and HLA in healthy donors. Study in general: Out of about 190 million T cells, an earlier analysis found 117 million unique TCR beta sequences in total. Study-level results: The study designated some 180 TCR beta chains cytomegalovirus-associated. Relative to the roughly 690-donor mean, N-insertions were reportedly fewer in an Asian-associated ancestry cluster in a later analysis.

As concerns this clone: As yet, its antigen is unknown.

Germline loops: CDR1 LNHDA, CDR2 SQIVND (reference sequence). V gave up 3 bases and J gave up 5 bases, with 10 bases separating them. The CDR3 has 13 residues. PCR primers comprised 60 Vbeta and 13 Jbeta primers. This table comes from immunoSEQ multiplex PCR, and its TCRdb copy is limited to in-frame clones, with some not included. Among approximately 190,000 clones, 75% to 85% were seen once, and the ten largest hold 13% to 15%. The chain recombines TRBV19 with TRBJ1-2; D gene uncertain. This TCR was sampled from a woman under 40 in good health and CMV-seropositive. The sample was PBMCs. Here the CDR3 reads CASSMEVGYGYTF. In nucleotides, the CDR3 is TGTGCCAGTAGTATGGAGGTAGGGTATGGCTACACCTTC.